The TCR beta chain described here comes from a study of tumor-infiltrating lymphocytes in oesophageal squamous cell carcinoma. CDR3 length: 14 amino acids. Between the trimmed V and J ends, which lost 4 bases and 0 bases, there was a span of 9 bases. TCRdb recomputed calls from the PCR reads with MiXCR, one row per CDR3 protein. The table lists 15,000 to 20,000 distinct CDR3 sequences, over 40% of them singletons. Sequenced: normal esophageal tissue next to the tumor. The sequence derives from a female donor with esophageal squamous cell carcinoma. V and J are TRBV12-3 or TRBV12-4 and TRBJ2-5; D unclear. CDR3 loop: CASSSPWDQETQYF. The CDR3 DNA reads as TGTGCCAGCAGTTCCCCGTGGGACCAAGAGACCCAGTACTTC.